These T cell receptor beta chains were read from a single sample in a study of T cell repertoires in cytomegalovirus infection. TCRdb used MiXCR to reprocess the reads, holding one entry per CDR3 protein. The repertoire has under 350,000 distinct CDR3 sequences, more than 8% of them found once; the top ten carry about 4.5%. Material: PBMCs. All receptors derive from a human donor in good health (CMV status not recorded). Some clones in this sample may be carry-over from other donors' samples. Each CDR3 is given with its conserved first and last residue. D genes are given only for firm matches. For some rows the clone size is stated as once, few or many, or as a class when expanded; others skip it.

V	D	J	size	DNA	CDR3
TRBV7-2	TRBD1	TRBJ2-7	NA	TGTGCCAGCAGCCCGGGACAGGGGGCCCCCTACGAGCAGTACTTC	CASSPGQGAPYEQYF
TRBV12-3/TRBV12-4	TRBD2	TRBJ2-3	many	TGTGCCAGCAGTCGGGACGGGGGGACAGATACGCAGTATTTT	CASSRDGGTDTQYF
TRBV20-1	NA	TRBJ1-1	NA	TGCAGTGCTAGAGATTTAACAGGGAGGGACACTGAAGCTTTCTTT	CSARDLTGRDTEAFF
TRBV9	NA	TRBJ1-3	NA	TGTGCCAGCAGCGTAGAAGCAGGGGCGCTTGCTGGAAACACCATATATTTT	CASSVEAGALAGNTIYF
TRBV2	NA	TRBJ2-3	many	TGTGCCAGCAGTCTCCTCGGGGATCCGCAGTATTTT	CASSLLGDPQYF
TRBV2	NA	TRBJ1-5	NA	TGTGCCAGCAGCGCCAGGGCGCGGTCTCAGCCCCAGCATTTT	CASSARARSQPQHF
TRBV5-5	TRBD1	TRBJ2-7	many	TGTGCCAGCGCTCAACGGGGACAGCTGATCTCCTACGAGCAGTACTTC	CASAQRGQLISYEQYF
TRBV7-2	TRBD2	TRBJ2-1	many	TGTGCCAGCAGCTGGGGATCGGGACTAGCGGGGGGCCACTCCTACAATGAGCAGTTCTTC	CASSWGSGLAGGHSYNEQFF
TRBV28	TRBD1	TRBJ2-3	few	TGTGCCAGCAGATCGGACAGGGACCGCACAGATACGCAGTATTTT	CASRSDRDRTDTQYF
TRBV4-2	TRBD1	TRBJ1-1	few	TGTGCCAGCAGCCAAGGGACAGGATTCGTGTGGACTGAAGCTTTCTTT	CASSQGTGFVWTEAFF
TRBV9	TRBD2	TRBJ2-5	few	TGTGCCAGCAGCGTAGGCGGTCTAGCGGCCGAGACCCAGTACTTC	CASSVGGLAAETQYF
TRBV27	NA	TRBJ1-1	many	TGTGCCAGCAGACAACCGGGGAAACCGGGTGAAGCTTTCTTT	CASRQPGKPGEAFF
TRBV7-3	NA	TRBJ2-3	many	TGTGCCAGCAGCTTAACCAGGGCCTTCACAGATACGCAGTATTTT	CASSLTRAFTDTQYF
TRBV10-3	NA	TRBJ1-1	many	TGTGCCATCAGTGAGAACCCGCGCCAGAACACTGAAGCTTTCTTT	CAISENPRQNTEAFF
TRBV4-1	NA	TRBJ2-3	NA	TGCGCCAGCAGCCAAGGGGTAGGGTTTACAGATACGCAGTATTTT	CASSQGVGFTDTQYF
TRBV15	NA	TRBJ1-3	many	TGTGCCACCAGCAGAGGGAAGACGGATCTGGGAAACACCATATATTTT	CATSRGKTDLGNTIYF
TRBV24-1	TRBD2	TRBJ2-7	NA	TGTGCCACCAGTGATCGACTAGCGGGAAGCAACGAGCAGTACTTC	CATSDRLAGSNEQYF
TRBV7-2	TRBD2	TRBJ2-7	many	TGTGCCAGCAGCTGGGAGGGGTACGAGCAGTACTTC	CASSWEGYEQYF
TRBV20-1	TRBD2	TRBJ2-5	NA	TGCAGTGCAAAGCGGGGGGCTGAGACCCAGTACTTC	CSAKRGAETQYF
TRBV24-1	TRBD2	TRBJ2-3	few	TGTGCCACCGGGAGCGGGACCCTTGTTGGCACGCAGTATTTT	CATGSGTLVGTQYF
TRBV28	NA	TRBJ2-7	NA	TGTGCCAGCAGTTTATGGGACCTGGGGTACGAGCAGTACTTC	CASSLWDLGYEQYF
TRBV7-8	NA	TRBJ2-4	few	TGTGCCAGCAGCTTAGGATCTTTAAACATTCAGTACTTC	CASSLGSLNIQYF
TRBV5-4	NA	TRBJ1-3	many	TGTGCCAGCAGCATTGGACACCCCTCTGGAAACACCATATATTTT	CASSIGHPSGNTIYF
TRBV7-6	TRBD2	TRBJ2-1	few	TGTGCCAGCAGCTCGCTAGCGGTTCGGGACAATGAGCAGTTCTTC	CASSSLAVRDNEQFF
TRBV18	NA	TRBJ1-1	NA	TGTGCCAGCTCACGGACAGATGGGGTCACTGAAGCTTTCTTT	CASSRTDGVTEAFF
TRBV23-1	NA	TRBJ2-7	NA	TGCGCCAGCAGTACTGCCGGGAGATCCATCTACGAGCATTACTTC	CASSTAGRSIYEHYF
TRBV11-2	TRBD1	TRBJ2-1	NA	TGTGCCAGCAGTAGAAACAGGGGAGAGCAGTTCTTC	CASSRNRGEQFF
TRBV5-4	TRBD2	TRBJ2-2	NA	TGTGCCAGCAGCCGACCGGGACTAGCGGATGGGGAGCTGTTTTTT	CASSRPGLADGELFF
TRBV28	NA	TRBJ1-4	many	TGTGCCAGCAAGGCAGGGGTTGAAAAACTGTTTTTT	CASKAGVEKLFF
TRBV7-1	TRBD1	TRBJ1-2	few	TGTGCCAGCAGATCCGGGACAGGAGACTATGGCTACACCTTC	CASRSGTGDYGYTF
TRBV11-2	TRBD2	TRBJ2-7	NA	TGTGCCAGCAGCCCAAGACTAGCGGGAGTTCCCTACGAGCAGTACTTC	CASSPRLAGVPYEQYF
TRBV6-2/TRBV6-3	NA	TRBJ2-7	many	TGTGCCAGCAGCAAGACAGGTACCTACGAGCAGTACTTC	CASSKTGTYEQYF
TRBV7-9	NA	TRBJ2-1	NA	TGTGCCAGCAGCTTCAGTGGGCCCGGGGATGAGCAGTTCTTC	CASSFSGPGDEQFF
TRBV7-6	NA	TRBJ1-1	NA	TGTGCCAGCAGCTCCCAGGCTTGGAACACTGAAGCTTTCTTT	CASSSQAWNTEAFF
TRBV12-3/TRBV12-4	NA	TRBJ2-3	few	TGTGCCAGCAGTTTATGGTCTAACCTGGCGGATACGCAGTATTTT	CASSLWSNLADTQYF
TRBV4-3	TRBD1	TRBJ2-3	few	TGCGCCAGCAGCAGGGGGACAGGGGGCTCAGATACGCAGTATTTT	CASSRGTGGSDTQYF
TRBV6-5	NA	TRBJ2-1	few	TGTGCCAGCAGTTACGTCCGGAGGGGGAACAATGAGCAGTTCTTC	CASSYVRRGNNEQFF
TRBV6-2/TRBV6-3	NA	TRBJ2-5	NA	TGTGCCAGCAGTTATGTCAGTAAGCAAGAGACCCAGTACTTC	CASSYVSKQETQYF
TRBV20-1	TRBD1	TRBJ1-1	few	TGCAGTGCTACTAACGACAGGGCCACTGAAGCTTTCTTT	CSATNDRATEAFF
TRBV7-9	NA	TRBJ2-6	many	TGTGCCAGCACCAAACAAGGGGGGCCCCTTCCTGGGGCCAACGTCCTGACTTTC	CASTKQGGPLPGANVLTF
TRBV6-8	NA	TRBJ1-3	few	TGTGCCAGCAGATGGGGGAACTCTGGAAACACCATATATTTT	CASRWGNSGNTIYF
TRBV7-2	NA	TRBJ2-5	NA	TGTGCCAGCAGCCCCCCGGGGGCGCGTGAGACCCAGTACTTC	CASSPPGARETQYF
TRBV7-3	TRBD1	TRBJ2-1	NA	TGTGCCAGCAGCTCGTCAGGGGGCTTCTACAATGAGCAGTTCTTC	CASSSSGGFYNEQFF
TRBV12-5	NA	TRBJ2-1	many	TGTGCTAGTGGTTTGGAGAAGACCGGGACCCGGGGTGATGAGCAGTTCTTC	CASGLEKTGTRGDEQFF
TRBV4-2	NA	TRBJ1-1	few	TGTGCCAGCAGCCAAGAGTCCGTCCGCCGCAGGGCCGCGAACACTGAAGCTTTCTTT	CASSQESVRRRAANTEAFF
TRBV7-6	NA	TRBJ2-3	few	TGTGCCAGCAGCTTAGCCGCGGGCGCTACAGATACGCAGTATTTT	CASSLAAGATDTQYF
TRBV7-2	NA	TRBJ2-5	many	TGTGCCAGCAGCCACCTGCGAGAGACCCAGTACTTC	CASSHLRETQYF